The rows below give T cell receptor beta chains drawn from one sample of a study of early stage breast cancer tumors. Sequenced by immunoSEQ multiplex PCR; TCRdb stores in-frame clones only, minus some. Found here are tens of thousands of clones, around 69% of them singletons; the top ten hold 7.2%. The specimen sequenced was blood. These receptors came from a person aged 45 to 59 with breast cancer. Each CDR3 is given with its conserved first and last residue. A D gene is named only where the DNA matches it firmly. Only part of the rows carry a size: once, few, many, or a class if the clone is expanded.

>NA|13|once|TRBV6-5|TRBJ1-1
CASSGHRATEAFF
TGTGCCAGCAGTGGACACAGGGCCACTGAAGCTTTCTTT
>TRBD1|14|few|TRBV5-1|TRBJ1-6
CASSPGTDLMALHF
TGCGCCAGCAGCCCCGGGACAGACCTCATGGCCCTCCACTTT
>NA|14|few|TRBV29-1|TRBJ1-2
CSVEDLMQNYGYTF
TGCAGCGTTGAAGATCTTATGCAGAACTATGGCTACACCTTC
>TRBD2|13|NA|TRBV27|TRBJ2-1
CASSLGGRNEQFF
TGTGCCAGCAGTTTAGGCGGGAGAAATGAGCAGTTCTTC
>NA|15|NA|TRBV11-2|TRBJ1-2
CASSLPGGWHYGYTF
TGTGCCAGCAGCCTCCCGGGGGGGTGGCACTATGGCTACACCTTC
>TRBD2|14|NA|TRBV11-3|TRBJ2-7
CASSLVAGGHEQYF
TGTGCCAGCAGCTTAGTAGCGGGAGGGCACGAGCAGTACTTC
>NA|16|NA|TRBV18|TRBJ2-7
CASSRGGQGGSYEQYF
TGTGCCAGCTCACGCGGCGGCCAGGGGGGCTCCTACGAGCAGTACTTC
>TRBD2|19|NA|TRBV5-6|TRBJ2-5
CASSVTGTSGSRSRETQYF
TGTGCCAGCAGCGTAACTGGGACTAGCGGGTCAAGAAGCAGGGAGACCCAGTACTTC
>NA|15|once|TRBV13|TRBJ1-3
CASRPSGFSGNTIYF
TGTGCCAGCAGGCCAAGCGGGTTCTCTGGAAACACCATATATTTT
>NA|13|NA|TRBV7-2|TRBJ2-5
CASSLARVETQYF
TGTGCCAGCAGCTTAGCACGGGTGGAGACCCAGTACTTC
>TRBD1|15|NA|TRBV5-8|TRBJ2-3
CASSPGQGGTDTQYF
TGTGCCAGCAGCCCTGGACAGGGTGGTACAGATACGCAGTATTTT
>TRBD2|16|few|TRBV2|TRBJ2-5
CASSSTSGGAEETQYF
TGTGCCAGCAGCTCGACTAGCGGGGGGGCGGAAGAGACCCAGTACTTC
>NA|14|NA|TRBV2|TRBJ1-2
CASSEEEGHYGYTF
TGTGCCAGCAGTGAAGAGGAGGGCCACTATGGCTACACCTTC
>TRBD2|15|NA|TRBV4-2|TRBJ2-1
CASSPSGTSYNEQFF
TGTGCCAGCAGCCCTTCCGGGACTAGCTACAATGAGCAGTTCTTC
>NA|13|once|TRBV11-2|TRBJ2-3
CASSRNRADTQYF
TGTGCCAGCAGCCGGAACCGGGCAGATACGCAGTATTTT
>TRBD1|18|NA|TRBV7-2|TRBJ1-2
CASSPSLAVGYQGAGYTF
TGTGCCAGCAGCCCAAGCTTAGCGGTGGGATACCAGGGGGCTGGCTACACCTTC
>TRBD2|15|NA|TRBV27|TRBJ2-7
CASSPSGRASYEQYF
TGTGCCAGCAGCCCTAGCGGGAGGGCATCCTACGAGCAGTACTTC
>NA|12|NA|TRBV7-9|TRBJ1-3
CASSQTGNTIYF
TGTGCCAGCAGCCAAACAGGAAACACCATATATTTT
>NA|15|NA|TRBV6-1|TRBJ2-7
CASSEVGGVSYEQYF
TGTGCCAGCAGTGAAGTGGGCGGGGTCTCCTACGAGCAGTACTTC
>TRBD2|15|NA|TRBV4-3|TRBJ2-1
CASSQDTSGYNEQFF
TGCGCCAGCAGCCAAGATACTAGCGGCTACAATGAGCAGTTCTTC
>TRBD2|13|few|TRBV7-3|TRBJ2-5
CASGEGRFETQYF
TGTGCCAGCGGGGAGGGGAGGTTCGAGACCCAGTACTTC
>NA|16|NA|TRBV5-6|TRBJ1-1
CASRSGGLAVNTEAFF
TGTGCCAGCAGATCCGGCGGGCTGGCCGTGAACACTGAAGCTTTCTTT
>TRBD1|14|NA|TRBV19|TRBJ2-5
CASSLGQGQETQYF
TGTGCCAGTAGTCTAGGACAGGGGCAAGAGACCCAGTACTTC
>TRBD2|15|NA|TRBV7-8|TRBJ2-1
CASSLGLAELNEQFF
TGTGCCAGCAGCCTTGGACTAGCGGAGCTCAATGAGCAGTTCTTC
>NA|13|NA|TRBV11-3|TRBJ1-1
CASSLGMNTEAFF
TGTGCCAGCAGCTTAGGTATGAACACTGAAGCTTTCTTT
>TRBD2|15|once|TRBV5-1|TRBJ2-3
CASSFTSGSRDTQYF
TGCGCCAGCAGCTTTACTAGCGGGAGTCGAGATACGCAGTATTTT
>TRBD2|14|NA|TRBV30|TRBJ2-5
CAWSPAGFGETQYF
TGTGCCTGGAGTCCAGCGGGGTTTGGAGAGACCCAGTACTTC
>NA|14|NA|TRBV5-4|TRBJ1-2
CASSLPGQNYGYTF
TGTGCCAGCAGCTTGCCCGGACAGAACTATGGCTACACCTTC
>TRBD1|15|NA|TRBV6-1|TRBJ1-5
CASTEGGQGNQPQHF
TGTGCCAGCACCGAAGGGGGACAGGGCAATCAGCCCCAGCATTTT
>NA|13|once|TRBV5-6|TRBJ1-1
CASSLIADTEAFF
TGTGCCAGCAGCCTTATCGCAGACACTGAAGCTTTCTTT
>NA|14|few|TRBV19|TRBJ1-2
CASRPPWGDYGYTF
TGTGCCAGTAGGCCCCCGTGGGGAGACTATGGCTACACCTTC
>TRBD1|16|once|TRBV2|TRBJ1-1
CASSEVAGGRNTEAFF
TGTGCCAGCAGTGAAGTGGCAGGGGGCCGGAACACTGAAGCTTTCTTT
>NA|15|NA|TRBV27|TRBJ2-3
CASSLGRRATDTQYF
TGTGCCAGCAGCCTCGGAAGGCGGGCCACAGATACGCAGTATTTT
>NA|18|NA|TRBV18|TRBJ1-2
CASSPVGGGGASNYGYTF
TGTGCCAGCTCACCCGTCGGAGGGGGGGGAGCCTCTAACTATGGCTACACCTTC
>NA|12|NA|TRBV6-5|TRBJ2-2
CASRGVDGELFF
TGTGCCAGCCGAGGAGTGGACGGGGAGCTGTTTTTT
>TRBD1|13|NA|TRBV11-3|TRBJ2-1
CASSGQGKREQFF
TGTGCCAGCTCGGGACAGGGAAAGCGGGAGCAGTTCTTC
>NA|13|NA|TRBV6-5|TRBJ2-7
CASLESGSYEQYF
TGTGCCAGCCTTGAAAGTGGGAGCTACGAGCAGTACTTC
>TRBD2|15|NA|TRBV7-2|TRBJ2-1
CASSYAGGSYNEQFF
TGTGCCAGCAGCTACGCGGGAGGGTCCTACAATGAGCAGTTCTTC
>NA|12|NA|TRBV18|TRBJ2-7
CASSPNSYEQYF
TGTGCCAGCTCACCCAACTCCTACGAGCAGTACTTC
>NA|11|NA|TRBV6-6|TRBJ1-3
CVVLSGNTIYF
TGTGTTGTACTCTCTGGAAACACCATATATTTT